A single sample gave rise to the 28 T cell receptor beta chains below, sequenced in a study of T cells in women clearing cervical HPV infection. Repertoires were generated with immunoSEQ multiplex PCR, while TCRdb's copy carries only in-frame clones and drops some. The sample's table shows about 33,000 clones. Sequencing was done on a sample of blood buffy coat. These receptors all come from a woman aged 18 to 75 with a cervical HPV16 infection that either progressed to CIN3+ or cleared (not recorded which).

As for this clone: Read sequence stops 3 residues before the CDR3 end, and the germline J gene provides the missing end. The chain couples TRBV5-1 to TRBJ2-1, with 14 positions matching TRBD2. Germline V lookup: CDR1 SGHRS, CDR2 YFSETQ. CDR3 length: 16 residues. V dropped 5 bases and J dropped 8; count of bases not matched to a gene: 9. CDR3 bases read: TGCGCCAGCAGACCCGGGACTAGCGGGAGATATCATGAG. This translates into CASRPGTSGRYHE. The full-length CDR3 reads as CASRPGTSGRYHEQFF.

About this clone itself: The read stops 3 residues short of the end of the CDR3; the missing end is completed from the germline J gene. The V and J genes are TRBV19 and TRBJ2-7; 11 nucleotides align to TRBD1. CDR3 size: 13 residues. The germline gives CDR1 LNHDA, CDR2 SQIVND (reference sequence). The J segment lost 3 bases and the V segment lost 8 bases, leaving 3 bases of the junction unmatched. Incomplete CDR3 DNA: TGTGCCAGTGGTGGGACAGGGGGCTACGAG. Protein product: CASGGTGGYE. The full CDR3 protein is CASGGTGGYEQYF.

Partial CDR3 DNA: TGTGCCAGCAGCCCAAACAGGGACCACGAG. It yields the protein CASSPNRDHE. The CDR3 reads in full as CASSPNRDHEQYF. The rearrangement links TRBV11-3 to TRBJ2-7, with D perhaps matching TRBD1 (6 bases). The read comes to an end 3 residues before the CDR3 does, leaving the germline J gene to fill in the end. The ends were cut back, 5 bases at V and 5 bases at J, with 13 bases in the middle. Germline CDR1 is SGHNT and CDR2 is YENEEA. The length of the CDR3 is 13 residues.

A note on this clone: The CDR3 goes on 3 residues after the read ends, and that part is filled in from the germline J gene. The chain recombines TRBV12-3 or TRBV12-4 with TRBJ1-2; D possibly corresponds to TRBD1 (5 bases). The CDR3 covers 13 residues. The CDR3 protein is CASSSGGRGGYTF. CDR3 DNA, as far as it was read: TGTGCCAGCAGTTCGGGGGGGAGGGGAGGC.

A word on this clone: The observed sequence ends 3 residues before the CDR3 terminus, with the missing tail filled in from the germline J gene. The V gene is TRBV27, the J gene TRBJ2-7, with 8 nucleotides matching TRBD1. The germline V gene encodes CDR1 MNHEY and CDR2 SMNVEV (reference sequence). The CDR3 extends over 14 amino acids. Unmatched junction bases numbered 5, after V lost 5 bases and J lost 2 bases. CDR3 protein: CASSPGTGPYEQYF. The sequenced part of the CDR3 DNA is TGTGCCAGCAGTCCCGGGACAGGACCCTACGAG.

In regard to this clone: The read terminates 3 residues ahead of where the CDR3 ends, so the germline J gene completes it. The chain has TRBV24-1 and TRBJ2-1; D is possibly TRBD1 (5 bases). V shed 5 bases and J shed 6 bases, with 7 bases lying between them. CDR3 length: 12 amino acids. CDR1 is KGHDR and CDR2 is SFDVKD in the germline V gene. The sequenced CDR3 bases are TGTGCCACCAGTGTTCAGGGCAATGAG. As protein: CATSVQGNE. The whole CDR3 region reads CATSVQGNEQFF.

On this clone itself: The read ends 3 residues before the CDR3 terminus; that terminus is restored from the germline J gene. V is TRBV20-1 and J is TRBJ1-2, with D hard to call. Germline CDR1 DFQATT, CDR2 SNEGSKA (reference sequence). The CDR3 consists of 14 residues. The chain's CDR3 is CSARERGGSYDYTF. Incomplete CDR3 DNA: TGCAGTGCTAGAGAAAGAGGCGGGAGCTACGAC.

Concerning this clone: With the read ending 3 residues before the CDR3 end, the germline J gene is used to fill in that end. The V gene is TRBV28, the J gene TRBJ2-7; TRBD2 aligns across 12 bases. Germline V lookup: CDR1 MDHEN, CDR2 SYDVKM. Unmatched junction bases numbered 7, after V lost 6 bases and J lost 4 bases. This CDR3 has 15 amino acids. The DNA read from the CDR3 is TGTGCCAGCAGCCGGACTAGCGGGGAACAATACGAG. This encodes CASSRTSGEQYE. The full-length CDR3 reads as CASSRTSGEQYEQYF.

As concerns this clone: The DNA ends 3 residues before the CDR3 does, and the rest of the CDR3 is filled in from the germline J gene. The chain links TRBV20-1 to TRBJ1-2; a possible D gene is TRBD1 (6 bases). V dropped 6 bases and J dropped 4 bases, with 12 bases sitting between them. This CDR3 is 12 amino acids long. Germline V gene sequence: CDR1 DFQATT, CDR2 SNEGSKA (reference sequence). CDR3 loop: CSAPRGTYGYTF. CDR3 DNA (partial): TGCAGTGCCCCTAGGGGGACCTATGGC.

Notes on this clone: The read ends 3 residues shy of where the CDR3 ends; the end is completed using the germline J gene. In the same sample, other DNA sequences code for this CDR3. The gene calls are TRBV19 and TRBJ2-7; 7 bases line up with TRBD1. CDR3 length equals 14 residues. The V and J ends lost 8 bases and 0 bases, in that order; junction bases with no gene match: 7. Germline lookup yields CDR1 LNHDA and CDR2 SQIVND (reference sequence). CDR3: CASDRAQSSYEQYF. CDR3 DNA, as far as it was read: TGTGCCAGTGACAGGGCTCAAAGCTCCTACGAG. Supplemented by reference TRBV19 and TRBJ2-7, the full variable domain reads DGGITQSPKYLFRKEGQNVTLSCEQNLNHDAMYWYRQDPGQGLRLIYYSQIVNDFQKGDIAEGYSVSREKKESFPLTVTSAQKNPTAFYLCASDRAQSSYEQYFGPGTRLTVT.

Turning to this clone: The read finishes 3 residues shy of the CDR3 end, and the germline J gene is used to complete it. The chain employs TRBV9 and TRBJ2-7; 7 bases map to TRBD1. In germline, CDR1 is SGDLS, CDR2 YYNGEE. V dropped 3 bases and J dropped 2; count of bases not matched to a gene: 8. This CDR3 has 15 amino acids. This CDR3 is CASSEETGSTYEQYF. Incomplete CDR3 DNA: TGTGCCAGCAGCGAGGAGACAGGGTCCACCTACGAG.

A remark on this clone: The CDR3 goes on 3 residues after the read ends, and that part is filled in from the germline J gene. The V and J genes are TRBV19 and TRBJ1-2; possibly TRBD1 for D (6 bases). Germline V gene sequence: CDR1 LNHDA, CDR2 SQIVND (reference sequence). The length of the CDR3 is 15 residues. The sequenced CDR3 bases are TGTGCCAGTCTTCGCCGAACAGGGTGGGTAGATACC. Residues: CASLRRTGWVDT. The entire CDR3 protein reads CASLRRTGWVDTYTF. The full variable domain, completed using reference TRBV19 and TRBJ1-2, is DGGITQSPKYLFRKEGQNVTLSCEQNLNHDAMYWYRQDPGQGLRLIYYSQIVNDFQKGDIAEGYSVSREKKESFPLTVTSAQKNPTAFYLCASLRRTGWVDTYTFGSGTRLTVV.

Note on this clone: The CDR3 extends 3 residues past the end of the read, so its final part is completed from the germline J gene. This sequence joins TRBV5-1 and TRBJ1-1; unclear D gene. CDR1 is SGHRS and CDR2 is YFSETQ in the germline V gene. CDR3 length: 15 amino acids. Trimming pared 1 base from V and 1 base from J, leaving 11 bases between. CDR3 protein: CASSLNVGSNTEAFF. The sequenced part of the CDR3 DNA is TGCGCCAGCAGCTTGAATGTGGGCTCGAACACTGAA.

Comments on this clone: The CDR3 end is not reached by the read, which stops 3 residues before it; the germline J gene fills it in. V and J are TRBV12-3 or TRBV12-4 and TRBJ2-2; 11 bases agree with TRBD1. Trimming took 5 bases from V and 5 from J; bases not matched to a gene: 10. The CDR3 runs 17 residues. The part of the CDR3 DNA that was read is TGTGCCAGCAGTATAAAGCGGGACAGGGGGGGAACCGGGGAG. This sequence encodes CASSIKRDRGGTGE. In full, the CDR3 is CASSIKRDRGGTGELFF.

Concerning this clone itself: From the germline J gene comes the end of the CDR3, since the read stops 3 residues before it. This chain connects TRBV7-9 to TRBJ2-3, with D possibly TRBD2 on 5 matching bases. V was trimmed by 3 bases and J by 4 bases, leaving 5 bases between them. CDR1 and CDR2 from the germline V gene are SEHNR and FQNEAQ (reference sequence). The CDR3 is 12 residues long. The covered CDR3 bases are TGTGCCAGCAGCTTGCGGGCAGATACG. It translates to CASSLRADT. The full CDR3 reads CASSLRADTQYF.

This clone registers medium-sized (0.01 to 0.1%) by frequency. Sequencing ends 3 residues short of the CDR3 end; the germline J gene provides the rest. The chain is built from TRBV5-1 and TRBJ2-2; no clear D. The CDR3 extends over 15 amino acids. From germline, CDR1 is SGHRS and CDR2 YFSETQ. Trimming left V 1 base short and J 0 bases short, with 7 bases between. Partial CDR3 DNA: TGCGCCAGCAGCTTGACTTCCACGAACACCGGGGAG. Translating gives CASSLTSTNTGE. In full, the CDR3 reads CASSLTSTNTGELFF. Full variable domain (missing parts from reference TRBV5-1 and TRBJ2-2): KAGVTQTPRYLIKTRGQQVTLSCSPISGHRSVSWYQQTPGQGLQFLFEYFSETQRNKGNFPGRFSGRQFSNSRSEMNVSTLELGDSALYLCASSLTSTNTGELFFGEGSRLTVL.

With respect to this clone: The read comes to an end 3 residues before the CDR3 does, leaving the germline J gene to fill in the end. The genes are TRBV10-3 and TRBJ1-2; a possible D gene is TRBD1 (6 bases). This CDR3 has 15 amino acids. Germline V lookup: CDR1 ENHRY, CDR2 SYGVKD. CDR3 bases read: TGTGCCATCAGTGAGTCTACGACAGGCGGTATAGAC. This translates into CAISESTTGGID. In full, the CDR3 is CAISESTTGGIDYTF.

Remarks on this clone: The read finishes 3 residues shy of the CDR3 end, and the germline J gene is used to complete it. The chain has TRBV5-6 and TRBJ2-2; 7 nucleotides agree with TRBD1. Per the germline V gene, CDR1 is SGHDT and CDR2 is YYEEEE. This CDR3 is 14 amino acids long. The covered CDR3 bases are TGTGCCAGCAGCTTGGGACAGGGAAATGAAAAG. As protein: CASSLGQGNEK. From start to end, the CDR3 is CASSLGQGNEKLFF.

Of note for this clone: Sequencing ends 3 residues short of the CDR3 end; the germline J gene provides the rest. V is TRBV29-1 and J is TRBJ1-2; D not certain. CDR1 and CDR2 (germline): SQVTM, ANQGSEA. V was cut by 0 bases and J by 6 bases, with 11 bases left in between. The CDR3 runs to 13 residues. The covered CDR3 bases are TGCAGCGTTGAAGATCTGGCGGCGGATGGC. Encoded protein: CSVEDLAADG. Given in full, the CDR3 is CSVEDLAADGYTF.

A word on this clone: The read halts 3 residues ahead of the CDR3 end, with the missing end drawn from the germline J gene. This chain links TRBV2 with TRBJ1-1; D might be TRBD1 (5 bases). This CDR3 contains 16 residues. Germline V gene sequence: CDR1 SNHLY, CDR2 FYNNEI. Trimming shortened V by 4 bases and J by 6 bases, and 21 bases separated the two germline ends. The sequenced part of the CDR3 DNA is TGTGCCAGCAGTGCAACCCAGGGTTACCAGCGGGCTGAA. Protein product: CASSATQGYQRAE. The whole CDR3 protein reads CASSATQGYQRAEAFF.

Concerning this clone itself: With the read ending 3 residues before the CDR3 end, the germline J gene is used to fill in that end. V gene TRBV2 combines with J gene TRBJ2-3, with 13 bases fitting TRBD2. V trimming: 4 bases; J trimming: 2 bases; junction bases outside the gene matches: 9. The CDR3 is 18 amino acids. Germline V gene lookup returns CDR1 SNHLY and CDR2 FYNNEI. CDR3 DNA, as far as it was read: TGTGCCAGCAGTGGACCCAGACTAGCGGGGGGCCCCACAGATACG. Amino acids: CASSGPRLAGGPTDT. The whole CDR3 protein is CASSGPRLAGGPTDTQYF.

Comment on this clone: The CDR3 goes on 3 residues after the read ends, and that part is filled in from the germline J gene. The J gene is TRBJ1-4, the V gene TRBV5-1; 8 nucleotides agree with TRBD1. J lost 7 bases, V lost 2 bases, and 10 bases had no gene match. From germline, CDR1 is SGHRS and CDR2 YFSETQ. The CDR3 loop spans 16 amino acids. The CDR3: CASSLLTQGEGEKLFF. CDR3 DNA (partial): TGCGCCAGCAGCTTACTAACACAGGGGGAGGGTGAAAAA.

The chain's CDR3 is CSARDVSEANYGYTF. CDR3 bases read: TGCAGTGCTAGAGACGTGTCAGAAGCTAACTATGGC. The chain combines TRBV20-1 with TRBJ1-2, with D unclear. The DNA ends 3 residues before the CDR3 does, and the rest of the CDR3 is filled in from the germline J gene. Trimming shortened V by 0 bases and J by 0 bases, and 11 bases separated the two germline ends. The CDR3 covers 15 residues. Germline values: CDR1 DFQATT, CDR2 SNEGSKA (reference sequence).

As concerns this clone: The read terminates 3 residues ahead of where the CDR3 ends, so the germline J gene completes it. The chain employs TRBV27 and TRBJ2-7; possible D gene TRBD1, 6 bases. With 0 bases removed from V and 0 bases from J, the gap between germline ends came to 6 bases. The CDR3 length is 14 residues. The germline CDR1 and CDR2 sequences are MNHEY and SMNVEV (reference sequence). The CDR3 reads CASSLSTGSYEQYF. The CDR3 bases that were read are TGTGCCAGCAGTTTATCGACAGGCTCCTACGAG.

About this clone itself: The read ends 3 residues before the CDR3 terminus; that terminus is restored from the germline J gene. The chain has TRBV5-1 and TRBJ1-1; D is undetermined. Per the germline V gene, CDR1 is SGHRS and CDR2 is YFSETQ. Trimming took off 2 bases at V and 3 bases at J, with 5 bases between the two ends. The CDR3 consists of 12 residues. The CDR3 DNA, read in part, is TGCGCCAGCAGCTTAGGGTACACTGAA. This encodes CASSLGYTE. The CDR3 in full is CASSLGYTEAFF.

A word on this clone: The CDR3 end is not reached by the read, which stops 3 residues before it; the germline J gene fills it in. The chain carries TRBV5-1 and TRBJ2-1, with 10 bases identical to TRBD2. The CDR3 loop spans 14 amino acids. Germline CDR1 SGHRS, CDR2 YFSETQ. J lost 7 bases, V lost 2 bases, and 3 bases had no gene match. The covered CDR3 bases are TGCGCCAGCAGCTTAAGCGGGAGGGCTAATGAG. Protein sequence: CASSLSGRANE. The whole CDR3 sequence reads CASSLSGRANEQFF.

A word on this clone: The read ends 3 residues before the CDR3 terminus; that terminus is restored from the germline J gene. This chain uses TRBV7-9 with TRBJ1-1; perhaps TRBD1 as D (5 bases). This CDR3 comprises 14 residues. Per the germline V gene, CDR1 is SEHNR and CDR2 is FQNEAQ (reference sequence). The V end lost 6 bases, the J end lost 7 bases, and 18 bases lay between the germline ends. CDR3 bases read: TGTGCCAGCAGTCTTGGCAGGGAAGCCGGTGAA. Encoded protein: CASSLGREAGE. The entire CDR3 protein reads CASSLGREAGEAFF.

Of note for this clone: Coverage ceases 3 residues before the CDR3 finishes, and the germline J gene fills in the end. This rearrangement joins TRBV5-1 to TRBJ2-7, with a tentative D call TRBD1 (5 bases). This CDR3 comprises 13 residues. V lost 4 bases and J 4 bases, leaving 12 bases between the germline ends. CDR1 and CDR2 (germline): SGHRS, YFSETQ. The DNA read from the CDR3 is TGCGCCAGCAGCCAAAACCAGGGTTACGAG. Translating gives CASSQNQGYE. The complete CDR3 reads CASSQNQGYEQYF.